Listed below are T cell receptor beta chains from one sample, sequenced in a study of T cells after somatic rescue of genetic block. Repertoires were generated with immunoSEQ multiplex PCR, while TCRdb's copy carries only in-frame clones and drops some. Of roughly 110,000 clones in the sample, around 90% were seen once. Sequencing input: peripheral blood mononuclear cells (PBMCs). These TCRs come from a woman between 18 and 29 years old. The CDR3 runs from the conserved cysteine through the conserved F or W. The D gene is left open where the match is weak. Size is stated for part of the rows, as once, few or many counts, or as a class when the clone is expanded.

CDR3nt: TGTGCCAGCAGCTTGAATGCAGGCTACAATGAGCAGTTCTTC
CDR3aa: CASSLNAGYNEQFF
d_gene: NA
j_gene: TRBJ2-1
v_gene: TRBV11-3
abundance: few

CDR3nt: TGTGCCAGCAGCGCCGGGACGGTGAATTCACCCCTCCACTTT
CDR3aa: CASSAGTVNSPLHF
d_gene: NA
j_gene: TRBJ1-6
v_gene: TRBV7-2
abundance: few

CDR3nt: TGTGCCAGCAGCCTTGGCGGCCAGGGGGCGAACGAGCAGTACTTC
CDR3aa: CASSLGGQGANEQYF
d_gene: TRBD1
j_gene: TRBJ2-7
v_gene: TRBV7-2
abundance: NA

CDR3nt: TGTGCCAGCAGCTCTCTCCAGGGAGGGAGCAATCAGCCCCAGCATTTT
CDR3aa: CASSSLQGGSNQPQHF
d_gene: NA
j_gene: TRBJ1-5
v_gene: TRBV11-3
abundance: NA

CDR3nt: TGTGCCAGCAGCTTTACCGGGACAGGGCTTTCTGGGGCCAACGTCCTGACTTTC
CDR3aa: CASSFTGTGLSGANVLTF
d_gene: TRBD1
j_gene: TRBJ2-6
v_gene: TRBV7-2
abundance: NA

CDR3nt: TGTGCCAGCAGTGATGGCAGGGTCGGGGACACCATATATTTT
CDR3aa: CASSDGRVGDTIYF
d_gene: NA
j_gene: TRBJ1-3
v_gene: TRBV2
abundance: NA

CDR3nt: TGTGCCAGTAGTATAGTAGGCGGCGGAGTTCAAGGCTACACCTTC
CDR3aa: CASSIVGGGVQGYTF
d_gene: NA
j_gene: TRBJ1-2
v_gene: TRBV19
abundance: NA

CDR3nt: TGTGCCAGCAGTGTCGAGGGGGGAGAGACCCAGTACTTC
CDR3aa: CASSVEGGETQYF
d_gene: NA
j_gene: TRBJ2-5
v_gene: TRBV6-1
abundance: NA

CDR3nt: TGTGCCAGCAGCCAGAGTATACTAGCGGGGGGGAACAATGAGCAGTTCTTC
CDR3aa: CASSQSILAGGNNEQFF
d_gene: TRBD2
j_gene: TRBJ2-1
v_gene: TRBV4-2
abundance: NA

CDR3nt: TGTGCCAGCTCGCGGGATCCAAACACTGAAGCTTTCTTT
CDR3aa: CASSRDPNTEAFF
d_gene: NA
j_gene: TRBJ1-1
v_gene: TRBV9
abundance: NA

CDR3nt: TGTGCCAGCAGCGTAGCTAGCGGGGGGCCCAAAGGTACGCAGTATTTT
CDR3aa: CASSVASGGPKGTQYF
d_gene: TRBD2
j_gene: TRBJ2-3
v_gene: TRBV9
abundance: NA

CDR3nt: TGTGCCAGCAGCTTCTCAGCGACGGATGAGCAGTTCTTC
CDR3aa: CASSFSATDEQFF
d_gene: NA
j_gene: TRBJ2-1
v_gene: TRBV7-2
abundance: NA

CDR3nt: TGTGCCAGTAGTAGTGTGGGGGGTAGCACCGGGGAGCTGTTTTTT
CDR3aa: CASSSVGGSTGELFF
d_gene: NA
j_gene: TRBJ2-2
v_gene: TRBV19
abundance: NA

CDR3nt: TGTGCCTGGAGTAATACAGGGGGCACTGAAGCTTTCTTT
CDR3aa: CAWSNTGGTEAFF
d_gene: TRBD1
j_gene: TRBJ1-1
v_gene: TRBV30
abundance: NA

CDR3nt: TGCACCTGGGCAGGGGGCTATGGCTACACCTTC
CDR3aa: CTWAGGYGYTF
d_gene: TRBD1
j_gene: TRBJ1-2
v_gene: TRBV20-1
abundance: NA

CDR3nt: TGTGCCAGCAGCGTGTCCGGGACTAGTTCCTACGAGCAGTACTTC
CDR3aa: CASSVSGTSSYEQYF
d_gene: TRBD2
j_gene: TRBJ2-7
v_gene: TRBV9
abundance: NA

CDR3nt: TGCGCCAGCAGCCAAGTAACTATGACTAGTGGCTACACCTTC
CDR3aa: CASSQVTMTSGYTF
d_gene: NA
j_gene: TRBJ1-2
v_gene: TRBV4-1
abundance: NA

CDR3nt: TGTGCCAGCAGCCTCTTCAGCGGGGGGGCCGCCGGGGAGCTGTTTTTT
CDR3aa: CASSLFSGGAAGELFF
d_gene: TRBD2
j_gene: TRBJ2-2
v_gene: TRBV14
abundance: NA

CDR3nt: TGTGCCACCAGCAGAGAGAGAGTCGCCGGGACAGGGGTCAATCAGCCCCAGCATTTT
CDR3aa: CATSRERVAGTGVNQPQHF
d_gene: TRBD1
j_gene: TRBJ1-5
v_gene: TRBV15
abundance: NA

CDR3nt: TGTGCCAGCAGCTTAGGACGGAGGAGCTCCTACGAGCAGTACTTC
CDR3aa: CASSLGRRSSYEQYF
d_gene: NA
j_gene: TRBJ2-7
v_gene: TRBV5-4
abundance: NA

CDR3nt: TGTGCCAGCAGTGACGGGACTAGCGGGGGGGCAGGAGAGCAGTTCTTC
CDR3aa: CASSDGTSGGAGEQFF
d_gene: TRBD2
j_gene: TRBJ2-1
v_gene: TRBV6-4
abundance: NA

CDR3nt: TGTGCCAGTACCACAAACCTGGCAACTAATGAAAAACTGTTTTTT
CDR3aa: CASTTNLATNEKLFF
d_gene: NA
j_gene: TRBJ1-4
v_gene: TRBV19
abundance: NA

CDR3nt: TGTGCCAGCGTATACAACGGAGTATGGAATCAGCCCCAGCATTTT
CDR3aa: CASVYNGVWNQPQHF
d_gene: NA
j_gene: TRBJ1-5
v_gene: TRBV28
abundance: NA

CDR3nt: TGTGCCAGCAGCTTGTCGGGGGGCCCCTACAATGAGCAGTTCTTC
CDR3aa: CASSLSGGPYNEQFF
d_gene: NA
j_gene: TRBJ2-1
v_gene: TRBV11-1
abundance: NA

CDR3nt: TGTGCCAGCAGCGTAAAGTGGGGCCCTGGAAACACCATATATTTT
CDR3aa: CASSVKWGPGNTIYF
d_gene: NA
j_gene: TRBJ1-3
v_gene: TRBV9
abundance: NA

CDR3nt: TGTGCCAGCAGCTTAGACCCGTGGCCAGGCACCGGGGAGCTGTTTTTT
CDR3aa: CASSLDPWPGTGELFF
d_gene: NA
j_gene: TRBJ2-2
v_gene: TRBV7-3
abundance: NA

CDR3nt: TGTGCCAGCAGCTTAGAGGATCAGCCCCAGCATTTT
CDR3aa: CASSLEDQPQHF
d_gene: NA
j_gene: TRBJ1-5
v_gene: TRBV7-9
abundance: NA

CDR3nt: TGTGCCAGCAGCTTTGGGGGGGGTAATGAAAAACTGTTTTTT
CDR3aa: CASSFGGGNEKLFF
d_gene: NA
j_gene: TRBJ1-4
v_gene: TRBV7-2
abundance: NA

CDR3nt: TGTGCCTGGAGTACAGGGGCTGGGGCCAACGTCCTGACTTTC
CDR3aa: CAWSTGAGANVLTF
d_gene: TRBD1
j_gene: TRBJ2-6
v_gene: TRBV30
abundance: NA

CDR3nt: TGTGCCAGCTCACCCACTGGGAGGGCATACGAGCAGTACTTC
CDR3aa: CASSPTGRAYEQYF
d_gene: TRBD2
j_gene: TRBJ2-7
v_gene: TRBV18
abundance: NA

CDR3nt: TGTGCCAGTAGTATGAAGGGACGGTTAGCCTACGAGCAGTACTTC
CDR3aa: CASSMKGRLAYEQYF
d_gene: NA
j_gene: TRBJ2-7
v_gene: TRBV19
abundance: NA

CDR3nt: TGTGCCAGCACCATTTTTAGCGGGGGCGCCTACAATGAGCAGTTCTTC
CDR3aa: CASTIFSGGAYNEQFF
d_gene: TRBD2
j_gene: TRBJ2-1
v_gene: TRBV2
abundance: once

CDR3nt: TGTGCCAGCAGTTTAAGGTTGGGGGAGACCCAGTACTTC
CDR3aa: CASSLRLGETQYF
d_gene: NA
j_gene: TRBJ2-5
v_gene: TRBV27
abundance: NA

CDR3nt: TGTGCCAGCATCCCCCCGGGAAGGACTGAAGCTTTCTTT
CDR3aa: CASIPPGRTEAFF
d_gene: NA
j_gene: TRBJ1-1
v_gene: TRBV6-5
abundance: NA